The text below deals with one T cell receptor beta chain. Antigen: not known. The treatment was: roughly 18 received Ad26.COV2.S at low or high dose, single or two shots; about 5 received placebo; per-sample allocation not given. All samples were drawn on day 63, counting from the first vaccine or placebo injection. At a Boston site, the person donating was an adult of 18-55 years. Assay used: immunoSEQ multiplex PCR; TCRdb lists only in-frame clones, some missing. The profile covers 250,000 or so clones, with around nine tenths appearing a single time and 2.5% to 3.5% taken by the ten largest. This specimen comes from a study of Ad26.COV2.S vaccination and SARS-CoV-2 variants. Study in general: Each vaccinee took Ad26.COV2.S intramuscularly, once or twice 56 days apart.

The CDR3 totals 16 residues. Findings and limits, study-wide: Once vaccination had occurred, spike-specific CD8+ and CD4+ T cell responses reportedly showed substantial breadth. Comparability of non-spike TCR breadth was observed across vaccine and placebo recipients.

The specimen was peripheral blood, collected in a trial of Ad26.COV2.S vaccine versus placebo. The origin of this receptor is a person between 18 and 65 years old who received the Ad26.COV2.S COVID-19 vaccine or a placebo. The rearrangement joins TRBV21-1 to TRBJ2-1. TRBV21-1 has pseudogene status. The DNA of the CDR3 is TGTGCCAGCAGCAAAGCTGACTGGGACTCCTACAATGAGCAGTTCTTC. Translated: CASSKADWDSYNEQFF.